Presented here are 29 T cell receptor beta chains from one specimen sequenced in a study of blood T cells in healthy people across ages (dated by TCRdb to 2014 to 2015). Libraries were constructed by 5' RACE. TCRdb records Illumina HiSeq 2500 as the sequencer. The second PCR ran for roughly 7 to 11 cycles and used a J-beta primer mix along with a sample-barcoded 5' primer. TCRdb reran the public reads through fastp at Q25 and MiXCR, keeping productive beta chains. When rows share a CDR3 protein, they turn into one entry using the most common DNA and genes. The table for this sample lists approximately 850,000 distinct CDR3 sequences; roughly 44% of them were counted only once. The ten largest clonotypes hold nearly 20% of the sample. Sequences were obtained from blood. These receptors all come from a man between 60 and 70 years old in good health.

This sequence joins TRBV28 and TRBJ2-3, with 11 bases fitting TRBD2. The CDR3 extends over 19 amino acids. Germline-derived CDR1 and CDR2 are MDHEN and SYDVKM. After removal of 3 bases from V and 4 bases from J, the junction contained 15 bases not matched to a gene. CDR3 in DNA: TGTGCCAGCAGTTTTAGAGGCTTTAGCGGGGGGGCCGGGGCAGATACGCAGTATTTT. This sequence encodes CASSFRGFSGGAGADTQYF.

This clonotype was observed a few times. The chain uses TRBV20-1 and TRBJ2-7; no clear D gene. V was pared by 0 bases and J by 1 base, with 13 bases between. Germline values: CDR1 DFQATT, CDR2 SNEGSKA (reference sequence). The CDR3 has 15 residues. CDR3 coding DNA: TGCAGTGCTAGAGATCGGGCAGCTCCTTCCTACGAGCAGTACTTC. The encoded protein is CSARDRAAPSYEQYF.

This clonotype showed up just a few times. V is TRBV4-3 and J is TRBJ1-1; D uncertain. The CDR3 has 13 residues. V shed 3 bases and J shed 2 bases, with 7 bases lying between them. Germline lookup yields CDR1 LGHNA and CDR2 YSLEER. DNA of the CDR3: TGCGCCAGCAGCCAGCGACAAAACACTGAAGCTTTCTTT. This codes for CASSQRQNTEAFF.

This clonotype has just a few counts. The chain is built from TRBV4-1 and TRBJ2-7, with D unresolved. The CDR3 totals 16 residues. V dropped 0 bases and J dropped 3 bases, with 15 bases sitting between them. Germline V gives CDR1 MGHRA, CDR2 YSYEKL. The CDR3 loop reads CASSQDLYDGHYEQYF. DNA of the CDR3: TGCGCCAGCAGCCAAGATTTATATGACGGTCACTACGAGCAGTACTTC.

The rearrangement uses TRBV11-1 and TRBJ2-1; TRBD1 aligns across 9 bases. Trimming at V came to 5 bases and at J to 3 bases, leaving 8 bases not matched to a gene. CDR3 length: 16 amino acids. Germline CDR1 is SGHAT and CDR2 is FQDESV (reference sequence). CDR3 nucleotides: TGTGCCAGCAGCCAGGGACAGGGTCCCTACTACAATGAGCAGTTCTTC. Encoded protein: CASSQGQGPYYNEQFF.

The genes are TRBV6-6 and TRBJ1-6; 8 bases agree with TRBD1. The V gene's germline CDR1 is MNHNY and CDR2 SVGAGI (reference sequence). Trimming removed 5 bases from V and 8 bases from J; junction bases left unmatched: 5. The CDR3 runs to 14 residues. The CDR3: CASSTGGRDSPLHF. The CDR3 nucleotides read TGTGCCAGCAGTACAGGGGGGCGAGATTCACCCCTCCACTTT.

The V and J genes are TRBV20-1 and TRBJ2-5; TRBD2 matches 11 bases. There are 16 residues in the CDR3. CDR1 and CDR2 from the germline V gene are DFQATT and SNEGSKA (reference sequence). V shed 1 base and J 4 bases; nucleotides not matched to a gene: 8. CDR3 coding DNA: TGCAGTGCTAGAGTATGGGGACTAGCGGACCGAGAGACCCAGTACTTC. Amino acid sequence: CSARVWGLADRETQYF.

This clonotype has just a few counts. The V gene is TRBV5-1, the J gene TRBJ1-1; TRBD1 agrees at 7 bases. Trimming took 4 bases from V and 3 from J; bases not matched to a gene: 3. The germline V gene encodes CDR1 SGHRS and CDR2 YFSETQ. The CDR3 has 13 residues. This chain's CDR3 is CASSLGQDTEAFF. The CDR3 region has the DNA TGCGCCAGCAGCCTTGGACAGGACACTGAAGCTTTCTTT. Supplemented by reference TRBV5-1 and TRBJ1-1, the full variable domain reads KAGVTQTPRYLIKTRGQQVTLSCSPISGHRSVSWYQQTPGQGLQFLFEYFSETQRNKGNFPGRFSGRQFSNSRSEMNVSTLELGDSALYLCASSLGQDTEAFFGQGTRLTVV.

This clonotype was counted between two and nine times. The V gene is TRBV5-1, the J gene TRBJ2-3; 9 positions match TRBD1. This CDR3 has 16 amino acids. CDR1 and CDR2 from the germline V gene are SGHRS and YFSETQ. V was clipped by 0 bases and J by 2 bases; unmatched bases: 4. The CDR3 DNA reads TGCGCCAGCAGCTTGGATGGACAGGGGTCCACAGATACGCAGTATTTT. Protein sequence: CASSLDGQGSTDTQYF.

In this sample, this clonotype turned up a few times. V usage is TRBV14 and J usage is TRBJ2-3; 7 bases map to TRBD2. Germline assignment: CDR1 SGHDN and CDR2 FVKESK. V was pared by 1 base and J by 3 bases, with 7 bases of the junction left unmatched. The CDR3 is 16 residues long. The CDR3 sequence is CASSQGLAVKTDTQYF. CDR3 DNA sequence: TGTGCCAGCAGCCAAGGCCTAGCGGTAAAGACAGATACGCAGTATTTT.

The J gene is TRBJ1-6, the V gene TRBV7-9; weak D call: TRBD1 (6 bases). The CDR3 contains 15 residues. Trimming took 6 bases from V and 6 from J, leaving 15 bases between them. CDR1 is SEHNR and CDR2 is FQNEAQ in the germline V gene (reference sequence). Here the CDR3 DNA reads TGTGCCAGCAGTTTGGGGACACTCATTAATTCACCCCTCCACTTT. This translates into CASSLGTLINSPLHF.

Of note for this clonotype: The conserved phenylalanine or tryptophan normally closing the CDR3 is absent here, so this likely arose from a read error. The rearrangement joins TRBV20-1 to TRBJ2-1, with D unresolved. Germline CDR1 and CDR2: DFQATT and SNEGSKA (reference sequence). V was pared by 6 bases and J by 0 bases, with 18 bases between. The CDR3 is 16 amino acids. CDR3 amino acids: CSAEDGRLSSYNEQFV. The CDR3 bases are TGCAGTGCCGAAGACGGCCGACTTTCCTCCTACAATGAGCAGTTCGTC.

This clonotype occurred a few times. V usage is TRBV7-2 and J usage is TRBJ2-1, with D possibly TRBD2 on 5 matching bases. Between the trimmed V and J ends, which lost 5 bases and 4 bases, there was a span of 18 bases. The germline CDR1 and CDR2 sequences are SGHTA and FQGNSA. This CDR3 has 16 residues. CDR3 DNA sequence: TGTGCCAGCAGCCGTCCGGGGTCCACCACTTACAATGAGCAGTTCTTC. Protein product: CASSRPGSTTYNEQFF.

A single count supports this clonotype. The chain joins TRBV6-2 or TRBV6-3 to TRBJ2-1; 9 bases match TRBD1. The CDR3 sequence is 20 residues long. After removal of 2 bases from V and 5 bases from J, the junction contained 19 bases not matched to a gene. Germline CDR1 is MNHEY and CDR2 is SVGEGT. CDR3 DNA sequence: TGTGCCAGCAGTTACCCTCCGGGACAGGGAGGGTTTTCTCTACACAATGAGCAGTTCTTC. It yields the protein CASSYPPGQGGFSLHNEQFF.

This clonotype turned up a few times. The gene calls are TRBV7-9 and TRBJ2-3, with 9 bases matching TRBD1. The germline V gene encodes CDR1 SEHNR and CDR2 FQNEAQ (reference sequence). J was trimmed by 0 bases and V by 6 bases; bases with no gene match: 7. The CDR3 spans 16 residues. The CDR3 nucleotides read TGTGCCAGCAGAGTGACGGGACAGGGCAGCACAGATACGCAGTATTTT. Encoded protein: CASRVTGQGSTDTQYF.

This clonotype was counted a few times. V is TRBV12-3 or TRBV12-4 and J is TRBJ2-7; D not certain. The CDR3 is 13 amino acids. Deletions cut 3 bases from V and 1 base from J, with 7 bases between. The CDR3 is CASSLKVSYEQYF. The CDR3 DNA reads TGTGCCAGCAGTTTGAAGGTTTCCTACGAGCAGTACTTC.

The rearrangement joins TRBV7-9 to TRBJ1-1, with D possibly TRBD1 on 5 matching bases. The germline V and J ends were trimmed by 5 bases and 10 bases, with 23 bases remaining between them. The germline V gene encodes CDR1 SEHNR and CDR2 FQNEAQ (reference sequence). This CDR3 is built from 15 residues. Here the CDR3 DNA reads TGTGCCAGCAGCGAAGGGGAGGGGAGCTTCAACGTAGCTTTCTTT. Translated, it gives CASSEGEGSFNVAFF.

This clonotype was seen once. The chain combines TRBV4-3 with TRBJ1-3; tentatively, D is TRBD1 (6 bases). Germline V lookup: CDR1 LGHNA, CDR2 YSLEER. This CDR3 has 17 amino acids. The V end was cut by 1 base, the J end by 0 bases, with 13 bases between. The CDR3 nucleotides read TGCGCCAGCAGCCAAGGAGCAGGGGCGATCTCTGGAAACACCATATATTTT. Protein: CASSQGAGAISGNTIYF.

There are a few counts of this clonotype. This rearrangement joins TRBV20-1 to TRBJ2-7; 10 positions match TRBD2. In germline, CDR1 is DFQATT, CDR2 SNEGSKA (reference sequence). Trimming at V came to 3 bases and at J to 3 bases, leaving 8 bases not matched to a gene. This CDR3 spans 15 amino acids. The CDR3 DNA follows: TGCAGTGCTAGTCCACTAGCGGGGAACAACTACGAGCAGTACTTC. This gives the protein CSASPLAGNNYEQYF.

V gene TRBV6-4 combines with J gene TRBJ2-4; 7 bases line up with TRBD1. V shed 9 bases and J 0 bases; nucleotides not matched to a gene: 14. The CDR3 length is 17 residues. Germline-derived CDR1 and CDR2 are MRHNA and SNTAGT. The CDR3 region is CARPGQYIILAKNIQYF. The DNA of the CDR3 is TGTGCCAGGCCGGGACAGTACATAATTTTAGCCAAAAACATTCAGTACTTC.

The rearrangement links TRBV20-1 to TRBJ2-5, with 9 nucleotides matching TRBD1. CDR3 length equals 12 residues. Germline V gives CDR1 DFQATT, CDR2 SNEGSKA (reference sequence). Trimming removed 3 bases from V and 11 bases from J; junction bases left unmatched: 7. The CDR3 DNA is TGCAGTGCTAGCGGGGACAGGGACGGGCAGTACTTC. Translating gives CSASGDRDGQYF.

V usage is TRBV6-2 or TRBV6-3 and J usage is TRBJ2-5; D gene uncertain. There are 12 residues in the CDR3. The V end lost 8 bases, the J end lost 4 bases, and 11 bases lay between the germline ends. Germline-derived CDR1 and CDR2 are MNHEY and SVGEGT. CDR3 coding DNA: TGTGCCAGCGGCTCTGGGCCAGAGACCCAGTACTTC. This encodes CASGSGPETQYF.

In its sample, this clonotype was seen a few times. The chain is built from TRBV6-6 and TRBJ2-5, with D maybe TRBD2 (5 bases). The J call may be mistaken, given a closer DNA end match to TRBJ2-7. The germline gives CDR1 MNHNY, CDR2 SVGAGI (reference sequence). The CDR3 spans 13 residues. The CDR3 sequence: CASGQAWRDEQYF. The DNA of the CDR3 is TGTGCCAGCGGTCAGGCCTGGCGGGACGAGCAGTACTTC.

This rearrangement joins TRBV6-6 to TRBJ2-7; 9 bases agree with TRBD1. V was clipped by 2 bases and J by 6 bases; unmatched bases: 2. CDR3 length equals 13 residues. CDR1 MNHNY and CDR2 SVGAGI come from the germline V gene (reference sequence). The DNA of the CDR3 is TGTGCCAGCAGTTACCGGACAGGGGTCGAGCAGTACTTC. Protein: CASSYRTGVEQYF.

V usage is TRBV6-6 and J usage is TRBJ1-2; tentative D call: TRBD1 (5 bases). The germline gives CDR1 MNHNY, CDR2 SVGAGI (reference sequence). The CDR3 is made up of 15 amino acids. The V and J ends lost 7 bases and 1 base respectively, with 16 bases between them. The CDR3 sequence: CASILQGGYNYGYTF. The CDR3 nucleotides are TGTGCCAGCATTCTCCAGGGAGGGTATAACTATGGCTACACCTTC.

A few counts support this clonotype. CDR3: CASSLEDTSYNEQFF. CDR3 DNA sequence: TGCGCCAGCAGCCTGGAGGATACCTCCTACAATGAGCAGTTCTTC. The chain links TRBV4-3 to TRBJ2-1, with D maybe TRBD2 (5 bases). Trimming left V 4 bases short and J 0 bases short, with 10 bases between. The CDR3 consists of 15 residues. Germline CDR1 is LGHNA and CDR2 is YSLEER.

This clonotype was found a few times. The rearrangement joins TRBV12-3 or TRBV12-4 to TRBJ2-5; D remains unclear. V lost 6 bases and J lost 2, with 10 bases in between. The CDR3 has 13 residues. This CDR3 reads CASRGNPQETQYF. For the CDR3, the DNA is TGTGCCAGCAGAGGTAACCCACAAGAGACCCAGTACTTC.

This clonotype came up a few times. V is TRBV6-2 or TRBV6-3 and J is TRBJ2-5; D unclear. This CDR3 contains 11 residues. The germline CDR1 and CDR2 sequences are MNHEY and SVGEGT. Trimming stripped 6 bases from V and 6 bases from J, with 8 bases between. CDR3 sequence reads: CASSDSKTQYF. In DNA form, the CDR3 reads TGTGCCAGCAGCGATTCTAAGACCCAGTACTTC.

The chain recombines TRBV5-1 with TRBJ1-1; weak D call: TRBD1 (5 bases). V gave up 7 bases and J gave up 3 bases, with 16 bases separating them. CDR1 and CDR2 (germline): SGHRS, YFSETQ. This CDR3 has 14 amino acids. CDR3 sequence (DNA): TGCGCCAGCGGGTCGGGGCGGACGGACACTGAAGCTTTCTTT. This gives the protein CASGSGRTDTEAFF.